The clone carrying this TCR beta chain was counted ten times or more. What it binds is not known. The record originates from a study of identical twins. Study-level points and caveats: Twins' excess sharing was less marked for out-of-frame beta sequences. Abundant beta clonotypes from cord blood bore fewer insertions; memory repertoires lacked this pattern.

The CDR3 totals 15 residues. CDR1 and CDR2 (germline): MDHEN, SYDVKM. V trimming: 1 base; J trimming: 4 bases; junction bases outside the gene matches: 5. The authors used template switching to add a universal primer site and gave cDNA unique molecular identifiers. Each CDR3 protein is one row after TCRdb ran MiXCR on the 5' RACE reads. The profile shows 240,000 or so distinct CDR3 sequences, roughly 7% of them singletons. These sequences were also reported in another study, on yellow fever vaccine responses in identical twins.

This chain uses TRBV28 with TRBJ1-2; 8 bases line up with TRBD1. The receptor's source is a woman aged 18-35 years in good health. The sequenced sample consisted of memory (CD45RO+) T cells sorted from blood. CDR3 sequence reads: CASSLFPTGGYGYTF. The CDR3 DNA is TGTGCCAGCAGTTTATTCCCCACAGGGGGCTATGGCTACACCTTC.